This TCR beta chain was observed in a study of cytomegalovirus exposure and HLA in healthy donors. Turning to the study itself: Caucasian-associated ancestry cluster membership applied to 75% to 85% of approximately 400 genotyped donors.

PCR involved 60 Vbeta and 13 Jbeta primers. The table came from immunoSEQ multiplex PCR; TCRdb's copy has only in-frame clones and leaves some out. The sample has 55,000 to 70,000 clones; around 78% are singletons. Of note for this clone: As yet, its antigen is unknown.

General study findings and limits: The classifier was said to identify cytomegalovirus status with high specificity and sensitivity.

The sequenced sample consisted of PBMCs. This sequence was found in a young man in good health and CMV-seropositive.

This CDR3 is CASTPAGGPPYNEQFF. CDR3 coding DNA: TGTGCCAGCACCCCGGCAGGGGGGCCCCCTTACAATGAGCAGTTCTTC. The J gene is TRBJ2-1, the V gene TRBV9; perhaps TRBD1 as D (7 bases). The V gene's germline CDR1 is SGDLS and CDR2 YYNGEE. The CDR3 has 16 amino acids. The V and J ends lost 6 bases and 4 bases respectively, with 20 bases between them.